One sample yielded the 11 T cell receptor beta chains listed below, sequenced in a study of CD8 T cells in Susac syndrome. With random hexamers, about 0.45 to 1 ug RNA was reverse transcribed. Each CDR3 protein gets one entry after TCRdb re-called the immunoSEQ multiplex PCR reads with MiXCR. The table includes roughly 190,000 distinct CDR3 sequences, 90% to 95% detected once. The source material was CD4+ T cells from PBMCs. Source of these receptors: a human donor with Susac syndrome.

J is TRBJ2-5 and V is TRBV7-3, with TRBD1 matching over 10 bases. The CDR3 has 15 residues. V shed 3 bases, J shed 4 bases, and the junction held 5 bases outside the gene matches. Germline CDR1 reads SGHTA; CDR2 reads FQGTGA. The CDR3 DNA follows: TGTGCCAGCAGCTTCTCGACAGGGGGCTCAGAGACCCAGTACTTC. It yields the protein CASSFSTGGSETQYF.

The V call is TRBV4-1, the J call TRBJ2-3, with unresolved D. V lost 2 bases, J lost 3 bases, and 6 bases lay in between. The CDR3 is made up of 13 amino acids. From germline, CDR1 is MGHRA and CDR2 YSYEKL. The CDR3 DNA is TGCGCCAGCAGCCAAATAGTTACAGATACGCAGTATTTT. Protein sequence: CASSQIVTDTQYF.

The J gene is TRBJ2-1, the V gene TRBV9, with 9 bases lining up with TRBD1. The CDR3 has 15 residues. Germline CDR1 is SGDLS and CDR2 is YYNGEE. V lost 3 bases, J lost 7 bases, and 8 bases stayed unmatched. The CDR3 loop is CASSAGTGYLNEQFF. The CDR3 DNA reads TGTGCCAGCAGCGCCGGGACAGGGTATCTGAATGAGCAGTTCTTC.

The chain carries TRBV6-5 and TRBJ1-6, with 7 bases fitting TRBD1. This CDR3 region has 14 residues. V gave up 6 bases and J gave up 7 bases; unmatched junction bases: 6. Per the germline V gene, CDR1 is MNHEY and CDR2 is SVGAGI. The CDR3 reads CASRPGTVNSPLHF. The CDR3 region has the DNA TGTGCCAGCAGACCCGGGACAGTGAATTCACCCCTCCACTTT.

The CDR3 here is CASSPAVDSGELFF. The CDR3 DNA sequence: TGTGCCAGCAGCCCCGCCGTAGATTCCGGGGAGCTGTTTTTT. The genes are TRBV6-2 or TRBV6-3 and TRBJ2-2; D gene uncertain. Trimming removed 6 bases at V and 6 bases at J, with 14 bases between. The V gene's germline CDR1 is MNHEY and CDR2 SVGEGT. This CDR3 spans 14 amino acids.

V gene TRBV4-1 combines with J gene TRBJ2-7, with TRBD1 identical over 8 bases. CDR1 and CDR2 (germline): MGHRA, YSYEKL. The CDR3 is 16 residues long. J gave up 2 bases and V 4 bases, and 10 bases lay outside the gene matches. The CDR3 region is CASSRNLGQEAYEQYF. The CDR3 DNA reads TGCGCCAGCAGCCGGAACCTGGGACAGGAAGCCTACGAGCAGTACTTC.

The CDR3 DNA reads as TGTGCCAGCAGGAGGCAGATCGCCACCGGGGAGCTGTTTTTT. Translating it yields CASRRQIATGELFF. This chain links TRBV2 with TRBJ2-2; no clear D. This CDR3 contains 14 residues. V lost 6 bases and J lost 4, with 12 bases in between. Germline lookup yields CDR1 SNHLY and CDR2 FYNNEI.

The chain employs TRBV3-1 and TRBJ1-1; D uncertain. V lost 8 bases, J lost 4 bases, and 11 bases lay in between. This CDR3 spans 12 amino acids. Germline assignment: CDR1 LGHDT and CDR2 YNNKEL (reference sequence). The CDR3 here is CASHDEGTEAFF. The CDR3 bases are TGTGCCAGCCACGACGAGGGCACTGAAGCTTTCTTT.

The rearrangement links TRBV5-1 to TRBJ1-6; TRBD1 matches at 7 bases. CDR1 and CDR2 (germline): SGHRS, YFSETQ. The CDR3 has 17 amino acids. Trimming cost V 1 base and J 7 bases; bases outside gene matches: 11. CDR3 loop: CASSLFGQGEGNSPLHF. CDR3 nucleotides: TGCGCCAGCAGCTTGTTTGGTCAGGGGGAAGGAAATTCACCCCTCCACTTT.

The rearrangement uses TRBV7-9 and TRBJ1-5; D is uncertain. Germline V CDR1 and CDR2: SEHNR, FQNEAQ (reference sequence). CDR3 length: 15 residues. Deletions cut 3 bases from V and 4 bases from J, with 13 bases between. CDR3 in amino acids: CASSFGLAPNQPQHF. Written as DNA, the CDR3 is TGTGCCAGCAGCTTCGGGTTGGCACCTAATCAGCCCCAGCATTTT.

The CDR3 sequence is CASIEGGVSYNEQFF. The CDR3 region has the DNA TGTGCCAGCATCGAAGGGGGGGTGTCCTACAATGAGCAGTTCTTC. The gene calls are TRBV6-2 or TRBV6-3 and TRBJ2-1; maybe TRBD2 (7 bases). The V end was cut by 7 bases, the J end by 1 base, with 14 bases between. Germline-derived CDR1 and CDR2 are MNHEY and SVGEGT. CDR3 length equals 15 residues.